This T cell receptor (beta chain) appears in the sequencing data of a study of radiation and T cells in renal cell carcinoma. Germline V gene sequence: CDR1 SGHRS, CDR2 YFSETQ. After removal of 3 bases from V and 3 bases from J, the junction contained 7 bases not matched to a gene. The CDR3 is made up of 16 amino acids. Assay: immunoSEQ multiplex PCR; the TCRdb copy retains only in-frame clones and omits some. In the table there are around 170,000 clones, 88% of which are singletons. Time point reported: blood 4 weeks post-SBRT, at nephrectomy. Treatment here: 15 Gy SBRT to primary tumor, nephrectomy 4 weeks later. Nephrectomy followed 15 Gy stereotactic body radiation by 4 weeks. Clear cell pathology was present in this patient's renal cell carcinoma.

The chain employs TRBV5-1 and TRBJ2-1, with TRBD2 matching over 9 bases. Material: blood, obtained from a patient whose treatment included radiotherapy and nephrectomy. This receptor was obtained from a woman in her 50s with renal cell carcinoma. CDR3: CASSSPRAGGYNEQFF. The CDR3 nucleotides are TGCGCCAGCAGCTCCCCCCGAGCGGGGGGCTACAATGAGCAGTTCTTC.